This T cell receptor beta chain was sequenced during a study of cytomegalovirus exposure and HLA in healthy donors. Study-level points and caveats: Later analysis identified a missense DCLRE1C variant that was linked to TCR beta V- and J-gene trimming.

The PCR contained 60 Vbeta and 13 Jbeta primers. Only in-frame clones appear in the TCRdb table, and some are missing; sequencing was by immunoSEQ multiplex PCR. Here the sample spans about 150,000 clones, approximately 80% being singletons. Between the trimmed V and J ends, which lost 4 bases and 2 bases, there was a span of 12 bases. The CDR3 loop spans 15 amino acids. Per the germline V gene, CDR1 is SGHVS and CDR2 is FNYEAQ. Note on this clone: Antigen: not known.

Sequencing was done on a sample of PBMCs. The receptor was isolated from a man aged 30 to 39 in good health and CMV-seropositive. The chain has TRBV7-6 and TRBJ2-1, with D perhaps matching TRBD2 (6 bases). The CDR3 DNA is TGTGCCAGCAGCTATGCTAGCGCCACCTACAATGAGCAGTTCTTC. It yields the protein CASSYASATYNEQFF.